This T cell receptor beta chain was identified during a study of blood T cell repertoires in COVID-19. For the study at large: Acute-phase and convalescent COVID-19 samples originated in the United States, Italy and Spain. Sample material is recorded as cDNA or gDNA derived from T cells, B-cell-depleted T cells, or PBMCs.

Methods used by the authors: For nucleated cells, counts were estimated from reference gene primer amplification. Data came from immunoSEQ multiplex PCR; TCRdb stores just in-frame clones and leaves some out. V and J calls and clone size follow that table, whereas D and trimming were derived from the DNA. Here the sample spans some 8,000 clones, 84% being singletons. The CDR3 totals 13 residues. Between the trimmed V and J ends, which lost 6 bases and 4 bases, there was a span of 9 bases. Germline CDR1 and CDR2: MDHEN and SYDVKM. Sequenced input: peripheral blood. The sequence came from a human donor with active COVID-19. The donor label of this sample is uncertain. This rearrangement joins TRBV28 to TRBJ1-4; D perhaps matches TRBD1 (6 bases). CDR3 sequence: CASRPQGNEKLFF. In DNA form, the CDR3 reads TGTGCCAGCAGACCACAGGGTAATGAAAAACTGTTTTTT.